A selection of T cell receptor beta chains follows, all from one sample in a study of shared clonotypes between healthy human individuals. Using immunoSEQ multiplex PCR, the repertoire was profiled, and TCRdb retains in-frame clones only, with some absent. The data hold 1.5 million to 2.5 million clones, with over 85% observed a single time. Sequenced input: naive CD8+ T cells sorted from blood. These receptors came from a young man in good health. CDR3s include the opening cysteine and the closing phenylalanine or tryptophan. The order of the fields is CDR3 protein, J gene, clone size, V gene. Clone sizes are given selectively: once, few, many, or a class where the clone is expanded.

CASSRRVRTNEKLFF TRBJ1-4 NA TRBV23-1
CASSVGQGGYEQYF TRBJ2-7 NA TRBV6-5
CASSEVGSNTGELFF TRBJ2-2 NA TRBV2
CATSWTGGDNEKLFF TRBJ1-4 once TRBV15
CASSPEGLASYEQYF TRBJ2-7 NA TRBV19
CARKYVGNQPQHF TRBJ1-5 NA TRBV7-5
CASSQQKFGSYEQYF TRBJ2-7 NA TRBV27
CASYPHTGLGEQYF TRBJ2-7 NA TRBV28
CASSPTYSYEQYF TRBJ2-7 NA TRBV7-9
CASSLGPYNEQFF TRBJ2-1 once TRBV11-3
CASSFFTGGSGELFF TRBJ2-2 NA TRBV28
CASSLTGGSETQYF TRBJ2-5 NA TRBV7-3
CASSVGVNEQFF TRBJ2-1 NA TRBV9
CASSLDPDRSYEQYF TRBJ2-7 NA TRBV27
CASSQEAGQETQYF TRBJ2-5 NA TRBV4-3
CASSLGGAYGYTF TRBJ1-2 NA TRBV13
CASSLTESYEQYF TRBJ2-7 NA TRBV27
CASRPGLANYEQYF TRBJ2-7 NA TRBV27